Following are 29 T cell receptor beta chains from one sample sequenced in a study of OX40 agonist ivuxolimab in advanced cancers. Sequenced by immunoSEQ multiplex PCR; TCRdb stores in-frame clones only, minus some. Among approximately 31,000 clones listed, more than 70% were seen once. Here the sequenced sample was CD4+ or CD8+ T cells sorted from blood, taken in a trial of the OX40 agonist ivuxolimab. These receptors originate from an adult with an advanced solid tumor such as melanoma, head and neck, liver or kidney cancer.

This sequence joins TRBV5-1 and TRBJ1-6; D call uncertain. V was trimmed by 0 bases and J by 8 bases, leaving 9 bases between them. CDR1 and CDR2 (germline): SGHRS, YFSETQ. The CDR3 is 14 residues long. CDR3 bases: TGCGCCAGCAGCTTGGCCGGGAACGATTCACCCCTCCACTTT. Its protein product is CASSLAGNDSPLHF.

The chain has TRBV7-6 and TRBJ2-3; TRBD1 or TRBD2 may be the D gene (5 bases each). Trimming stripped 5 bases from V and 3 bases from J, with 15 bases between. The CDR3 is made up of 15 amino acids. From germline, CDR1 is SGHVS and CDR2 FNYEAQ. The CDR3 nucleotides read TGTGCCAGCAGCCCCGGGGCGAGGTTGACAGATACGCAGTATTTT. As protein: CASSPGARLTDTQYF.

The chain is built from TRBV11-2 and TRBJ2-7, with D tentatively TRBD1 or TRBD2 (5 bases each). Germline V lookup: CDR1 SGHAT, CDR2 FQNNGV. The CDR3 contains 15 residues. The V end was cut by 1 base, the J end by 6 bases, with 16 bases between. CDR3: CASSLGQRLGAEQYF. Written as DNA, the CDR3 is TGTGCCAGCAGCTTAGGGCAGCGGCTCGGGGCCGAGCAGTACTTC. Full variable domain (missing parts from reference TRBV11-2 and TRBJ2-7): EAGVAQSPRYKIIEKRQSVAFWCNPISGHATLYWYQQILGQGPKLLIQFQNNGVVDDSQLPKDRFSAERLKGVDSTLKIQPAKLEDSAVYLCASSLGQRLGAEQYFGPGTRLTVT.

This chain joins TRBV7-2 and TRBJ2-7; 7 bases agree with TRBD1. Germline CDR1 SGHTA, CDR2 FQGNSA. V dropped 0 bases and J dropped 3; count of bases not matched to a gene: 5. The CDR3 loop spans 15 amino acids. DNA of the CDR3: TGTGCCAGCAGCTTAGCGCGACAGGGCAACTACGAGCAGTACTTC. It yields the protein CASSLARQGNYEQYF.

The chain uses TRBV18 and TRBJ2-3; 7 bases map to TRBD2. The CDR3 sequence is 15 residues long. Trimming removed 2 bases from V and 3 bases from J; junction bases left unmatched: 5. Germline V gives CDR1 KGHSH, CDR2 LQKENI. Written as DNA, the CDR3 is TGTGCCAGCTCACCAAATGCGGGAGCAACAGATACGCAGTATTTT. This gives the protein CASSPNAGATDTQYF.

The chain is built from TRBV5-6 and TRBJ2-7; D ambiguous. This CDR3 has 13 residues. Per germline, CDR1 SGHDT and CDR2 YYEEEE. V was clipped by 2 bases and J by 2 bases, with 8 bases between them. DNA of the CDR3: TGTGCCAGCAGCTTAGTCTCAACCTACGAGCAGTACTTC. Translation gives CASSLVSTYEQYF.

The V and J genes are TRBV16 and TRBJ1-5; D is uncertain. The CDR3 runs to 14 residues. Trimming took off 2 bases at V and 1 base at J, with 6 bases between the two ends. Germline loops: CDR1 KGHSY, CDR2 FQNENV. CDR3 in DNA: TGTGCCAGCAGCCAAGTAGACAGCAATCAGCCCCAGCATTTT. Protein sequence: CASSQVDSNQPQHF.

The gene calls are TRBV4-1 and TRBJ1-4, with D possibly matching TRBD1 (6 bases). Germline V gene lookup returns CDR1 MGHRA and CDR2 YSYEKL. The germline V and J ends were trimmed by 1 base and 7 bases, with 19 bases remaining between them. The CDR3 spans 17 residues. CDR3 coding DNA: TGCGCCAGCAGCCAAGTCCTTCCGCAGGGGAGGCGTGAAAAACTGTTTTTT. Translation: CASSQVLPQGRREKLFF.

This clone was recorded once. V usage is TRBV29-1 and J usage is TRBJ2-1; D may be TRBD2 (6 bases). The CDR3 runs 14 residues. V was cut by 3 bases and J by 1 base, with 10 bases left in between. Germline lookup yields CDR1 SQVTM and CDR2 ANQGSEA. The CDR3 is CSVDPSASYNEQFF. The CDR3, as DNA: TGCAGCGTTGACCCTAGCGCGTCCTACAATGAGCAGTTCTTC.

The rearrangement uses TRBV6-1 and TRBJ1-2, with TRBD1 as a possible D gene (6 bases). From germline, CDR1 is MNHNS and CDR2 SASEGT. Trimming took off 4 bases at V and 8 bases at J, with 17 bases between the two ends. This CDR3 comprises 14 residues. CDR3 amino acids: CASSASNRAGGYTF. The DNA of the CDR3 is TGTGCCAGCAGTGCCTCCAACAGGGCTGGGGGCTACACCTTC.

The J gene is TRBJ1-5, the V gene TRBV29-1; D remains unclear. CDR3 length: 11 amino acids. From germline, CDR1 is SQVTM and CDR2 ANQGSEA. Trimming left V 4 bases short and J 4 bases short, with 5 bases between. The CDR3 region is CSVGDNQPQHF. The CDR3 DNA reads as TGCAGCGTTGGGGATAATCAGCCCCAGCATTTT.

The sample holds a few counts of this clone. CDR3 nucleotides: TGTGCCAGCAGTGAGTCCAGGGAGGGCATTCAGTACTTC. It encodes CASSESREGIQYF. V is TRBV25-1 and J is TRBJ2-4; 7 nucleotides match TRBD2. V gave up 3 bases and J gave up 9 bases; unmatched junction bases: 5. Germline V gene sequence: CDR1 MGHDK, CDR2 SYGVNS. CDR3 length equals 13 residues.

This rearrangement joins TRBV11-3 to TRBJ1-1, with D maybe TRBD1 (6 bases). The CDR3 consists of 13 residues. Trimming removed 4 bases at V and 1 base at J, with 7 bases between. CDR1 SGHNT and CDR2 YENEEA come from the germline V gene. The CDR3 DNA reads as TGTGCCAGCAGCTGGGGACAGAACACTGAAGCTTTCTTT. It yields the protein CASSWGQNTEAFF.

This chain uses TRBV7-9 with TRBJ2-3; D might be TRBD2 (5 bases). V lost 8 bases to trimming and J lost 0 bases, with 12 bases between them. This CDR3 region has 14 residues. CDR1 is SEHNR, CDR2 FQNEAQ, per germline (reference sequence). In nucleotides, the CDR3 is TGTGCCAGCCGGAGGCTTTCCAGCACAGATACGCAGTATTTT. Protein: CASRRLSSTDTQYF. Full variable domain (outside the CDR3, taken from reference TRBV7-9 and TRBJ2-3): DTGVSQNPRHKITKRGQNVTFRCDPISEHNRLYWYRQTLGQGPEFLTYFQNEAQLEKSRLLSDRFSAERPKGSFSTLEIQRTEQGDSAMYLCASRRLSSTDTQYFGPGTRLTVL.

The rearrangement joins TRBV5-1 to TRBJ2-3, with 11 bases identical to TRBD2. This CDR3 is 16 amino acids long. The germline gives CDR1 SGHRS, CDR2 YFSETQ. J gave up 5 bases and V 3 bases, and 8 bases lay outside the gene matches. CDR3 nucleotide sequence: TGCGCCAGCAGCTCTCAACTAGCGGGAGCTGGAGATACGCAGTATTTT. Translating gives CASSSQLAGAGDTQYF.

The rearrangement joins TRBV19 to TRBJ2-5, with a weak D call TRBD1 (5 bases). CDR3 length: 13 residues. CDR1 is LNHDA, CDR2 SQIVND, per germline (reference sequence). Trimming cost V 1 base and J 5 bases, with 8 bases left between them. Written as DNA, the CDR3 is TGTGCCAGTAGTATAGCCAAGGGGGAGACCCAGTACTTC. Translation: CASSIAKGETQYF.

The chain is built from TRBV4-2 and TRBJ1-1; 7 nucleotides agree with TRBD1. This CDR3 region has 18 residues. Germline V gene lookup returns CDR1 LGHNA and CDR2 YNFKEQ. Trimming removed 1 base from V and 3 bases from J; junction bases left unmatched: 14. The CDR3 here is CASSQGLTGWSVDTEAFF. CDR3 bases: TGTGCCAGCAGCCAAGGGTTGACAGGGTGGTCCGTCGACACTGAAGCTTTCTTT.

The V and J genes are TRBV19 and TRBJ1-4; D possibly corresponds to TRBD1 (6 bases). The germline CDR1 and CDR2 sequences are LNHDA and SQIVND (reference sequence). CDR3 size: 14 residues. V was trimmed by 5 bases and J by 4 bases, leaving 11 bases between them. The chain's CDR3 is CASSFRGHNEKLFF. As DNA, the CDR3 is TGTGCCAGTAGTTTTCGGGGACATAATGAAAAACTGTTTTTT.

This sequence joins TRBV29-1 and TRBJ1-2, with 12 bases fitting TRBD1. The CDR3 loop spans 16 amino acids. The ends lost 6 bases at V and 1 base at J; junction bases unmatched: 9. CDR1 is SQVTM, CDR2 ANQGSEA, per germline. In nucleotides, the CDR3 is TGCAGCGTCCCCGGGACAGGGGGCGTAGGTAACTATGGCTACACCTTC. Protein: CSVPGTGGVGNYGYTF.

This chain uses TRBV6-1 with TRBJ2-7, with TRBD2 matching over 12 bases. Looked up from germline, CDR1 is MNHNS and CDR2 is SASEGT. The CDR3 has 15 residues. The V and J ends lost 6 bases and 6 bases, in that order; junction bases with no gene match: 9. The CDR3: CASRSFGLAGSEQYF. CDR3 coding DNA: TGTGCCAGCAGGAGCTTCGGACTAGCGGGATCCGAGCAGTACTTC.

V usage is TRBV29-1 and J usage is TRBJ2-7, with a possible D match to TRBD2 (7 bases). Germline CDR1 reads SQVTM; CDR2 reads ANQGSEA. The CDR3 has 15 residues. The V gene lost 7 bases and the J gene lost 7 bases, with 26 bases spanning the gap. CDR3 protein: CSAGGGGGGGEEQYF. The CDR3 DNA reads TGCAGCGCCGGGGGCGGCGGAGGGGGGGGCGAAGAGCAGTACTTC.

The chain has TRBV29-1 and TRBJ2-3; 10 bases map to TRBD1. Germline trimming cut 3 bases from V and 5 bases from J; bases unmatched to any gene: 2. Germline-derived CDR1 and CDR2 are SQVTM and ANQGSEA. The CDR3 is 13 amino acids. The CDR3 region is CSVDDRGQDTQYF. CDR3 nucleotides: TGCAGCGTTGACGACAGGGGGCAAGATACGCAGTATTTT.

The CDR3 region has the DNA TGTGCCAGTAGTATAGTACTGGTGGGGAGCTACAATGAGCAGTTCTTC. Encoded protein: CASSIVLVGSYNEQFF. V and J are TRBV19 and TRBJ2-1, with D possibly being TRBD2 (5 bases). Germline V lookup: CDR1 LNHDA, CDR2 SQIVND (reference sequence). V gave up 1 base and J gave up 3 bases, with 13 bases separating them. The CDR3 totals 16 residues.

The chain combines TRBV14 with TRBJ1-3; D is unclear. The V end was cut by 1 base, the J end by 0 bases, with 10 bases between. Germline assignment: CDR1 SGHDN and CDR2 FVKESK. CDR3 length equals 16 residues. Here the CDR3 reads CASSQVAGFSGNTIYF. The CDR3 coding sequence is TGTGCCAGCAGCCAAGTCGCAGGTTTCTCTGGAAACACCATATATTTT.

The gene calls are TRBV5-1 and TRBJ2-5; perhaps TRBD2 as D (6 bases). This CDR3 is built from 12 residues. Trimming cost V 3 bases and J 5 bases, with 8 bases left between them. Germline CDR1 and CDR2: SGHRS and YFSETQ. This chain's CDR3 is CASSSGVETQYF. CDR3 DNA: TGCGCCAGCAGCTCGGGGGTGGAGACCCAGTACTTC.

This clone was detected only a few times. The V and J genes are TRBV6-1 and TRBJ1-5; D gene unclear. CDR3 size: 13 residues. V gave up 7 bases and J gave up 1 base, with 8 bases separating them. From germline, CDR1 is MNHNS and CDR2 SASEGT. The CDR3 region has the DNA TGTGCCAGCATCCGGGAGAGCAATCAGCCCCAGCATTTT. Amino acid sequence: CASIRESNQPQHF.

The chain links TRBV5-6 to TRBJ1-1, with TRBD1 matching 7 bases. The CDR3 contains 15 residues. Trimming removed 3 bases from V and 1 base from J; junction bases left unmatched: 6. Germline V gene lookup returns CDR1 SGHDT and CDR2 YYEEEE. CDR3 bases: TGTGCCAGCAGCTCGACAGGGCGAGGGAACACTGAAGCTTTCTTT. It specifies CASSSTGRGNTEAFF.

J is TRBJ2-7 and V is TRBV11-2, with TRBD1 as a possible D gene (6 bases). The germline gives CDR1 SGHAT, CDR2 FQNNGV. V was clipped by 1 base and J by 2 bases, with 12 bases between them. CDR3 length: 15 residues. As DNA, the CDR3 is TGTGCCAGCAGCTTAGGGTACAGGGTTACCTACGAGCAGTACTTC. The encoded protein is CASSLGYRVTYEQYF.

V and J are TRBV5-1 and TRBJ2-1, with 12 bases identical to TRBD2. The V gene's germline CDR1 is SGHRS and CDR2 YFSETQ. The trim removed 4 bases at V and 4 bases at J, leaving 12 bases unmatched. The length of the CDR3 is 18 residues. The DNA of the CDR3 is TGCGCCAGCAGCCTGGGACTAGCGGGCTTGGGGGCTTACAATGAGCAGTTCTTC. Its translation: CASSLGLAGLGAYNEQFF.